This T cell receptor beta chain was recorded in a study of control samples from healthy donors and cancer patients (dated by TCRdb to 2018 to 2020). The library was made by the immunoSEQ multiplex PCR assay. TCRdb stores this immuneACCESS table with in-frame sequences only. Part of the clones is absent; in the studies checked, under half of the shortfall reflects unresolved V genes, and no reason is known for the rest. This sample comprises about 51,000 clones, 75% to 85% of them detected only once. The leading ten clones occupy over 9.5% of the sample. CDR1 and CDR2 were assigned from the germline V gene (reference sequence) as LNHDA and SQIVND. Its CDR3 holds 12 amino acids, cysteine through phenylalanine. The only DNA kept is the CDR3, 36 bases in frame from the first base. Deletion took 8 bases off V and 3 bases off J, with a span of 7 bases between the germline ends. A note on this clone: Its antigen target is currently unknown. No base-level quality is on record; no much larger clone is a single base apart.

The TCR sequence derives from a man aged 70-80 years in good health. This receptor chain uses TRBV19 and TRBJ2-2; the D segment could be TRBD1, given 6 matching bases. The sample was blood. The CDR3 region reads CASAGDTGELFF. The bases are TGTGCCAGTGCAGGGGACACCGGGGAGCTGTTTTTT.